This T cell receptor beta chain was profiled in a study of T cells in Graves' hyperthyroidism and ophthalmopathy. Study summary: The blood sample was taken at first diagnosis, before treatment began.

This clonotype was detected only a few times. The antigen remains undetermined. In germline, CDR1 is SGDLS, CDR2 YYNGEE. CDR3 length: 13 residues. V lost 4 bases and J 3 bases, leaving 11 bases between the germline ends. Amplified TCR beta CDR3 regions derived from RNA transcripts. In the first-round RT-PCR of the TCR CDR3, the HTBI primer set was used. In TCRdb, the multiplex PCR reads were re-called with MiXCR into one record per CDR3 protein. Of approximately 870,000 distinct CDR3 sequences listed, over 35% were seen once; the top ten hold roughly 8.3%. The study based diagnoses on clinical symptoms, serum thyroxine and TRAb, thyroid ultrasound and orbital computed tomography. Study-level findings and limits: Among clonotypes expanded in thyroid above 0.001, most were also found in blood.

This sequence was found in a man between 18 and 29 years old with Graves' hyperthyroidism. Sequencing used blood. This chain connects TRBV9 to TRBJ2-7; D is unclear. CDR3 protein: CASSPSPFYEQYF. CDR3 nucleotide sequence: TGTGCCAGCAGCCCCTCTCCGTTCTACGAGCAGTACTTC. The full variable domain, completed using reference TRBV9 and TRBJ2-7, is DSGVTQTPKHLITATGQRVTLRCSPRSGDLSVYWYQQSLDQGLQFLIQYYNGEERAKGNILERFSAQQFPDLHSELNLSSLELGDSALYFCASSPSPFYEQYFGPGTRLTVT.